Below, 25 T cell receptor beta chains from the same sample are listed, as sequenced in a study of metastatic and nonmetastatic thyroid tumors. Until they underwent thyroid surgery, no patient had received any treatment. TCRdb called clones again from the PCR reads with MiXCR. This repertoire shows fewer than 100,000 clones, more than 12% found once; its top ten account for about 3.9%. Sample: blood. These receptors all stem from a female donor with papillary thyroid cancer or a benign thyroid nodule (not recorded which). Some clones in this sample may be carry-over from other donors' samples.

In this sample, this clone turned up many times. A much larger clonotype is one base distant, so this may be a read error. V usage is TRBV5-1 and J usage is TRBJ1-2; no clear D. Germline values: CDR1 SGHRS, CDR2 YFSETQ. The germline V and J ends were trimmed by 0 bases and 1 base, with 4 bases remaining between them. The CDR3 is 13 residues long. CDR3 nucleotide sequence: TGCGCCAGCAGCTTGGAGGGTAACTATGGCTACACCTTC. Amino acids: CASSLEGNYGYTF.

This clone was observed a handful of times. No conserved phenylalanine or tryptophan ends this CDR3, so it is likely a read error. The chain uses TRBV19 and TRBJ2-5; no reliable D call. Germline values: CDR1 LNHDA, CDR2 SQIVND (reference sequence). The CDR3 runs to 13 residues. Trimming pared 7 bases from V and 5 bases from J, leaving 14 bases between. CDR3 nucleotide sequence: TGTGCCAGTAATATGCACGGTTCGGAGACCCAGTACTTA. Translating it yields CASNMHGSETQYL.

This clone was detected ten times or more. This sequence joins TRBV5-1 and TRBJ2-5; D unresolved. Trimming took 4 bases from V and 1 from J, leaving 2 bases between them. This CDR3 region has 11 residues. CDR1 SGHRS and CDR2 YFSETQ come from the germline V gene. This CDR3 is CASSGQETQYF. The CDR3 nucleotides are TGCGCCAGCAGCGGCCAAGAGACCCAGTACTTC.

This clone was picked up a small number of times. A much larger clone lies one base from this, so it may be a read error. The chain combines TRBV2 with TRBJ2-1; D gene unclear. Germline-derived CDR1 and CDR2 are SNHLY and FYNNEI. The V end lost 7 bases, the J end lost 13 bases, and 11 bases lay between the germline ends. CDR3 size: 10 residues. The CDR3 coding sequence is TGTGCCAGCATGGACGCTAGACAGTTCTTC. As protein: CASMDARQFF.

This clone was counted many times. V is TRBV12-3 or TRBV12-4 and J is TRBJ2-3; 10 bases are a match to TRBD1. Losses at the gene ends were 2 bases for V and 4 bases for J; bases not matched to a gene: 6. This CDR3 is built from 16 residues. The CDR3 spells CASSLTTGTGADTQYF. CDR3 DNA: TGTGCCAGCAGTTTAACGACCGGGACAGGGGCAGATACGCAGTATTTT.

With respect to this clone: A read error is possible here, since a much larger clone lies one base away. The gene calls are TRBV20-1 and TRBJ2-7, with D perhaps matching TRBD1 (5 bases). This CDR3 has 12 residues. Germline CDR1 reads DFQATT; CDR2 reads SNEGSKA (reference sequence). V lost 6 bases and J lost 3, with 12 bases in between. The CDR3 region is CSAQGKFYEQYF. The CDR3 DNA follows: TGCAGTGCGCAGGGAAAGTTCTACGAGCAGTACTTC.

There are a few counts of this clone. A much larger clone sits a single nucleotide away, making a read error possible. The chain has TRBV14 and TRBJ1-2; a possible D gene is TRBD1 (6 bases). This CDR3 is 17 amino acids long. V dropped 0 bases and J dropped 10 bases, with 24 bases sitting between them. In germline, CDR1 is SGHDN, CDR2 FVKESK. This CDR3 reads CASSQDLTTGGGVAYTF. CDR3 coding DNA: TGTGCCAGCAGCCAAGATCTTACGACAGGCGGGGGAGTGGCCTACACCTTC.

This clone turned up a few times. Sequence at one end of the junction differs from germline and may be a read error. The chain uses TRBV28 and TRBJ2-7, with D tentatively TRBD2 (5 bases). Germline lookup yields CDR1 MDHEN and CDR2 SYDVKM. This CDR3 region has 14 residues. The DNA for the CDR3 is TGTGCCAGCACCCCCCCTGGGAGCCCCTACGAGAAGTACTTC. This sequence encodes CASTPPGSPYEKYF. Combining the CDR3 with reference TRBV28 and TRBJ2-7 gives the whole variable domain DVKVTQSSRYLVKRTGEKVFLECVQDMDHENMFWYRQDPGLGLRLIYFSYDVKMKEKGDIPEGYSVSREKKERFSLILESASTNQTSMYLCASTPPGSPYEKYFGPGTRLTVT.

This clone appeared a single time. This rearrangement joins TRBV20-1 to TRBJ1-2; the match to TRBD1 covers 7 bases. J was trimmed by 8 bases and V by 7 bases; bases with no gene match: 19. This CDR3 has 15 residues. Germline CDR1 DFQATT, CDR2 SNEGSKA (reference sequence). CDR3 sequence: CSVLLPGQPRDGYTF. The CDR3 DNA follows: TGCAGTGTCCTACTCCCGGGACAGCCCAGGGACGGCTACACCTTC.

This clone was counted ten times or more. Here the CDR3 reads CATSENKGSSWDEQFF. The CDR3 bases are TGTGCCACCAGTGAGAATAAGGGGAGTTCTTGGGATGAGCAGTTCTTC. The chain uses TRBV24-1 and TRBJ2-1; D may be TRBD1 or TRBD2 (5 bases each). From germline, CDR1 is KGHDR and CDR2 SFDVKD. This CDR3 comprises 16 residues. Trimming pared 4 bases from V and 8 bases from J, leaving 20 bases between.

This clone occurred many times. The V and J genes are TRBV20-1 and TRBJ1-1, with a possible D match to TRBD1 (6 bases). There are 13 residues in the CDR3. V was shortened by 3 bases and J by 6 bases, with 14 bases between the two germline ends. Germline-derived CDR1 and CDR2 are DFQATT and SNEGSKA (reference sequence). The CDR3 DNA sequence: TGCAGTGCTAGTGGGGGCCCGGGGGCTGAAGCTTTCTTT. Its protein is CSASGGPGAEAFF.

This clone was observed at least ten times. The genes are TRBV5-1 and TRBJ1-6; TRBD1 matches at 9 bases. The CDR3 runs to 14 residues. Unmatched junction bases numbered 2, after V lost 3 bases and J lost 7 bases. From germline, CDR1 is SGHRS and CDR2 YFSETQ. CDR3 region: CASSWDRDNSPLHF. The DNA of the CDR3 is TGCGCCAGCAGCTGGGACAGGGACAATTCACCCCTCCACTTT. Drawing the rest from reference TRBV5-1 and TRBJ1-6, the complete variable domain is KAGVTQTPRYLIKTRGQQVTLSCSPISGHRSVSWYQQTPGQGLQFLFEYFSETQRNKGNFPGRFSGRQFSNSRSEMNVSTLELGDSALYLCASSWDRDNSPLHFGNGTRLTVT.

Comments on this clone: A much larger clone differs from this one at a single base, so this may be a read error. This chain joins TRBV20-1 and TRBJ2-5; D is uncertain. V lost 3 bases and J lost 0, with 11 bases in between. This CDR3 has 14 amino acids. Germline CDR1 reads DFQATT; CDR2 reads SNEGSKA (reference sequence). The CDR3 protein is CSASVVQNQETQYF. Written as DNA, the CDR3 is TGCAGTGCTAGTGTGGTTCAAAACCAAGAGACCCAGTACTTC.

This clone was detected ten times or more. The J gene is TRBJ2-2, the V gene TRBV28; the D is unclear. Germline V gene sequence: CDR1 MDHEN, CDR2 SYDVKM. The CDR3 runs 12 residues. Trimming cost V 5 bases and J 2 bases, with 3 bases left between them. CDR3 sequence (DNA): TGTGCCAGCAGTCGCAACACCGGGGAGCTGTTTTTT. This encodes CASSRNTGELFF. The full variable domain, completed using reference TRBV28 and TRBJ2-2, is DVKVTQSSRYLVKRTGEKVFLECVQDMDHENMFWYRQDPGLGLRLIYFSYDVKMKEKGDIPEGYSVSREKKERFSLILESASTNQTSMYLCASSRNTGELFFGEGSRLTVL.

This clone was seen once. The CDR3 sequence is CAWIVTGNYEQYF. In DNA form, the CDR3 reads TGTGCCTGGATTGTAACAGGTAACTACGAGCAGTACTTC. V gene TRBV30 combines with J gene TRBJ2-7; D possibly corresponds to TRBD1 (5 bases). CDR3 length: 13 residues. Germline assignment: CDR1 GTSNPN and CDR2 SVGIG (reference sequence). The germline V and J ends were trimmed by 4 bases and 3 bases, with 13 bases remaining between them.

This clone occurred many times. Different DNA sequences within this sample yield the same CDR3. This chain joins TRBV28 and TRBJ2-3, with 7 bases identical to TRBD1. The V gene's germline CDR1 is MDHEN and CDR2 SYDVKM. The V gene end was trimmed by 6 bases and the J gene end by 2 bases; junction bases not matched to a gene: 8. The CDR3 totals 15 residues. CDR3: CASSLRDRITDTQYF. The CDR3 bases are TGTGCCAGCAGCCTCCGGGACAGAATCACAGATACGCAGTATTTT.

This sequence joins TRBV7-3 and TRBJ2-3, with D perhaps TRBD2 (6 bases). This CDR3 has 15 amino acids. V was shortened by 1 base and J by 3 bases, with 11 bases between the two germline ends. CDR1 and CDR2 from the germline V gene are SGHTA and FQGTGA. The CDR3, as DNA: TGTGCCAGCAGCTTAATGGGACTCCAAACAGATACGCAGTATTTT. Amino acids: CASSLMGLQTDTQYF.

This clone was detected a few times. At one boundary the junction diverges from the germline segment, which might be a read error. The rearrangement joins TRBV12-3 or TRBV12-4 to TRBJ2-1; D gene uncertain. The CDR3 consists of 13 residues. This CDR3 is CASIRIQYSEQFF. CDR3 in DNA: TGTGCCAGCATCCGCATACAATACAGTGAGCAGTTCTTC.

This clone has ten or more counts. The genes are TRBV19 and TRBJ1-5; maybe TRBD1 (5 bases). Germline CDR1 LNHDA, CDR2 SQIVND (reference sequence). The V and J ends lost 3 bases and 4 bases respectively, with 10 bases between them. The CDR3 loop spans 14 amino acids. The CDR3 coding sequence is TGTGCCAGTAGTATGCAGGGAGGAAATCAGCCCCAGCATTTT. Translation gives CASSMQGGNQPQHF.

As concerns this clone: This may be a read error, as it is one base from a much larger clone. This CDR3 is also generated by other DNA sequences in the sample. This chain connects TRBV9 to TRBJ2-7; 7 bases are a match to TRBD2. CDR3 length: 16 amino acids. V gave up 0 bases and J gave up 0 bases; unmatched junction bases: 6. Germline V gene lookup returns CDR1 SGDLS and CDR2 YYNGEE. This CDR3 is CASSVGPSGSSYEQYF. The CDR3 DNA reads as TGTGCCAGCAGCGTAGGTCCTAGCGGAAGCTCCTACGAGCAGTACTTC. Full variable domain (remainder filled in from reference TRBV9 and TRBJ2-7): DSGVTQTPKHLITATGQRVTLRCSPRSGDLSVYWYQQSLDQGLQFLIQYYNGEERAKGNILERFSAQQFPDLHSELNLSSLELGDSALYFCASSVGPSGSSYEQYFGPGTRLTVT.

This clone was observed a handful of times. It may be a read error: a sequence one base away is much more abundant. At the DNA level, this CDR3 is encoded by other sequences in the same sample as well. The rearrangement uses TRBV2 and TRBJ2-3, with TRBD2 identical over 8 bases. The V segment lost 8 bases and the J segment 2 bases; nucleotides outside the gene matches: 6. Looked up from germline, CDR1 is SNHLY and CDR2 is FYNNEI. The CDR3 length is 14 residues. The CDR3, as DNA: TGTGCCAGCCGTCAGCGGGGGAACACAGATACGCAGTATTTT. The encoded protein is CASRQRGNTDTQYF.

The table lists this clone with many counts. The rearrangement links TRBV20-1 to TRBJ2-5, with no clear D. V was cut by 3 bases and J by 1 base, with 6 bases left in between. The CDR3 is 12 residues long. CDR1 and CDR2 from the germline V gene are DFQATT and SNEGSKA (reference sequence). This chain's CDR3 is CSARSTQETQYF. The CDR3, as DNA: TGCAGTGCTAGGTCCACCCAAGAGACCCAGTACTTC.

The CDR3 DNA is TGCGCCAGCAGCTCCGAGGGAAAGGGGGCCAATAATACCGGGGAGCTGTTTTTT. It specifies CASSSEGKGANNTGELFF. The chain employs TRBV5-1 and TRBJ2-2, with TRBD1 identical over 7 bases. The V segment lost 3 bases and the J segment 5 bases; nucleotides outside the gene matches: 16. This CDR3 spans 18 amino acids. Germline loops: CDR1 SGHRS, CDR2 YFSETQ.

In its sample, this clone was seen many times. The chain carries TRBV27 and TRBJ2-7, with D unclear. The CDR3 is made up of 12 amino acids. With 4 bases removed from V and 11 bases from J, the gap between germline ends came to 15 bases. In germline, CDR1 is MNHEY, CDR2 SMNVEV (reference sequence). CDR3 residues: CASSSPGYVKYF. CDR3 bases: TGTGCCAGCAGTTCCCCGGGCTACGTAAAGTACTTC.

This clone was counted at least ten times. The DNA for the CDR3 is TGTGCCAGCCTACCGACCGGGACAGATGAAGCTTTCTTT. Translating it yields CASLPTGTDEAFF. The chain is built from TRBV28 and TRBJ1-1; TRBD1 matches at 7 bases. Germline values: CDR1 MDHEN, CDR2 SYDVKM. The V segment lost 8 bases and the J segment 7 bases; nucleotides outside the gene matches: 10. The CDR3 extends over 13 amino acids.